The clone carrying this TCR beta chain was seen a handful of times. Its matching antigen is unknown. Amplified TCR beta CDR3 regions came from RNA transcripts. The TCR CDR3 first-round RT-PCR relied on the HTBI primer set. MiXCR was run by TCRdb on the multiplex PCR reads, yielding one entry per CDR3 protein. Of some 350,000 distinct CDR3 sequences listed, 15% to 18% were seen once; the top ten hold about a quarter. From germline, CDR1 is SNHLY and CDR2 FYNNEI. The CDR3 runs 13 residues. V lost 1 base, J lost 7 bases, and 10 bases lay in between. This specimen belongs to a study of T cells in Graves' hyperthyroidism and ophthalmopathy. Study outcomes and limitations: Ophthalmopathy was told apart from stable hyperthyroidism by a 13 V-J model.

A patient was excluded if there was uncontrolled infection, other autoimmune disease, pregnancy or lactation. This chain joins TRBV2 and TRBJ1-2, with D tentatively TRBD1 (5 bases). The receptor was derived from a woman younger than 35 with Graves' hyperthyroidism that later progressed to Graves' ophthalmopathy. Sequenced: blood. CDR3: CASSEVSGGGYTF. The CDR3 region has the DNA TGTGCCAGCAGTGAAGTATCTGGGGGTGGCTACACCTTC. The full variable domain, its missing parts supplied by reference TRBV2 and TRBJ1-2, is EPEVTQTPSHQVTQMGQEVILRCVPISNHLYFYWYRQILGQKVEFLVSFYNNEISEKSEIFDDQFSVERPDGSNFTLKIRSTKLEDSAMYFCASSEVSGGGYTFGSGTRLTVV.